This TCR beta chain was captured by sequencing in a study of T cells in Graves' hyperthyroidism and ophthalmopathy. At the level of the study: Blood was drawn when the patient was first diagnosed and still untreated.

The CDR3 is 13 residues long. Germline lookup yields CDR1 DFQATT and CDR2 SNEGSKA (reference sequence). V was trimmed by 7 bases and J by 1 base, leaving 12 bases between them. The TCR beta CDR3 regions underwent amplification using RNA transcripts as the source. The HTBI set primed first-round TCR CDR3 RT-PCR. TCRdb fed the multiplex PCR reads into MiXCR, producing one record per CDR3 protein. This sample has around 400,000 distinct CDR3 sequences, with roughly 15% found just once. For ophthalmopathy patients, the Clinical Activity Score was at least 3 and the NOSPECS grade at least 4; duration was under 3 months. Patients showing uncontrolled infection, other autoimmune disease, pregnancy or lactation were ineligible. Used for diagnoses were clinical symptoms, serum thyroxine and TRAb, thyroid ultrasound and orbital computed tomography. There are a few counts of this clonotype.

Sample: blood. The TCR comes from a woman in her sixties with Graves' ophthalmopathy. The V gene is TRBV20-1, the J gene TRBJ2-3; D perhaps matches TRBD2 (6 bases). CDR3 residues: CSVPRGGTDTQYF. In DNA, the CDR3 is TGCAGTGTTCCCCGCGGGGGCACAGATACGCAGTATTTT.